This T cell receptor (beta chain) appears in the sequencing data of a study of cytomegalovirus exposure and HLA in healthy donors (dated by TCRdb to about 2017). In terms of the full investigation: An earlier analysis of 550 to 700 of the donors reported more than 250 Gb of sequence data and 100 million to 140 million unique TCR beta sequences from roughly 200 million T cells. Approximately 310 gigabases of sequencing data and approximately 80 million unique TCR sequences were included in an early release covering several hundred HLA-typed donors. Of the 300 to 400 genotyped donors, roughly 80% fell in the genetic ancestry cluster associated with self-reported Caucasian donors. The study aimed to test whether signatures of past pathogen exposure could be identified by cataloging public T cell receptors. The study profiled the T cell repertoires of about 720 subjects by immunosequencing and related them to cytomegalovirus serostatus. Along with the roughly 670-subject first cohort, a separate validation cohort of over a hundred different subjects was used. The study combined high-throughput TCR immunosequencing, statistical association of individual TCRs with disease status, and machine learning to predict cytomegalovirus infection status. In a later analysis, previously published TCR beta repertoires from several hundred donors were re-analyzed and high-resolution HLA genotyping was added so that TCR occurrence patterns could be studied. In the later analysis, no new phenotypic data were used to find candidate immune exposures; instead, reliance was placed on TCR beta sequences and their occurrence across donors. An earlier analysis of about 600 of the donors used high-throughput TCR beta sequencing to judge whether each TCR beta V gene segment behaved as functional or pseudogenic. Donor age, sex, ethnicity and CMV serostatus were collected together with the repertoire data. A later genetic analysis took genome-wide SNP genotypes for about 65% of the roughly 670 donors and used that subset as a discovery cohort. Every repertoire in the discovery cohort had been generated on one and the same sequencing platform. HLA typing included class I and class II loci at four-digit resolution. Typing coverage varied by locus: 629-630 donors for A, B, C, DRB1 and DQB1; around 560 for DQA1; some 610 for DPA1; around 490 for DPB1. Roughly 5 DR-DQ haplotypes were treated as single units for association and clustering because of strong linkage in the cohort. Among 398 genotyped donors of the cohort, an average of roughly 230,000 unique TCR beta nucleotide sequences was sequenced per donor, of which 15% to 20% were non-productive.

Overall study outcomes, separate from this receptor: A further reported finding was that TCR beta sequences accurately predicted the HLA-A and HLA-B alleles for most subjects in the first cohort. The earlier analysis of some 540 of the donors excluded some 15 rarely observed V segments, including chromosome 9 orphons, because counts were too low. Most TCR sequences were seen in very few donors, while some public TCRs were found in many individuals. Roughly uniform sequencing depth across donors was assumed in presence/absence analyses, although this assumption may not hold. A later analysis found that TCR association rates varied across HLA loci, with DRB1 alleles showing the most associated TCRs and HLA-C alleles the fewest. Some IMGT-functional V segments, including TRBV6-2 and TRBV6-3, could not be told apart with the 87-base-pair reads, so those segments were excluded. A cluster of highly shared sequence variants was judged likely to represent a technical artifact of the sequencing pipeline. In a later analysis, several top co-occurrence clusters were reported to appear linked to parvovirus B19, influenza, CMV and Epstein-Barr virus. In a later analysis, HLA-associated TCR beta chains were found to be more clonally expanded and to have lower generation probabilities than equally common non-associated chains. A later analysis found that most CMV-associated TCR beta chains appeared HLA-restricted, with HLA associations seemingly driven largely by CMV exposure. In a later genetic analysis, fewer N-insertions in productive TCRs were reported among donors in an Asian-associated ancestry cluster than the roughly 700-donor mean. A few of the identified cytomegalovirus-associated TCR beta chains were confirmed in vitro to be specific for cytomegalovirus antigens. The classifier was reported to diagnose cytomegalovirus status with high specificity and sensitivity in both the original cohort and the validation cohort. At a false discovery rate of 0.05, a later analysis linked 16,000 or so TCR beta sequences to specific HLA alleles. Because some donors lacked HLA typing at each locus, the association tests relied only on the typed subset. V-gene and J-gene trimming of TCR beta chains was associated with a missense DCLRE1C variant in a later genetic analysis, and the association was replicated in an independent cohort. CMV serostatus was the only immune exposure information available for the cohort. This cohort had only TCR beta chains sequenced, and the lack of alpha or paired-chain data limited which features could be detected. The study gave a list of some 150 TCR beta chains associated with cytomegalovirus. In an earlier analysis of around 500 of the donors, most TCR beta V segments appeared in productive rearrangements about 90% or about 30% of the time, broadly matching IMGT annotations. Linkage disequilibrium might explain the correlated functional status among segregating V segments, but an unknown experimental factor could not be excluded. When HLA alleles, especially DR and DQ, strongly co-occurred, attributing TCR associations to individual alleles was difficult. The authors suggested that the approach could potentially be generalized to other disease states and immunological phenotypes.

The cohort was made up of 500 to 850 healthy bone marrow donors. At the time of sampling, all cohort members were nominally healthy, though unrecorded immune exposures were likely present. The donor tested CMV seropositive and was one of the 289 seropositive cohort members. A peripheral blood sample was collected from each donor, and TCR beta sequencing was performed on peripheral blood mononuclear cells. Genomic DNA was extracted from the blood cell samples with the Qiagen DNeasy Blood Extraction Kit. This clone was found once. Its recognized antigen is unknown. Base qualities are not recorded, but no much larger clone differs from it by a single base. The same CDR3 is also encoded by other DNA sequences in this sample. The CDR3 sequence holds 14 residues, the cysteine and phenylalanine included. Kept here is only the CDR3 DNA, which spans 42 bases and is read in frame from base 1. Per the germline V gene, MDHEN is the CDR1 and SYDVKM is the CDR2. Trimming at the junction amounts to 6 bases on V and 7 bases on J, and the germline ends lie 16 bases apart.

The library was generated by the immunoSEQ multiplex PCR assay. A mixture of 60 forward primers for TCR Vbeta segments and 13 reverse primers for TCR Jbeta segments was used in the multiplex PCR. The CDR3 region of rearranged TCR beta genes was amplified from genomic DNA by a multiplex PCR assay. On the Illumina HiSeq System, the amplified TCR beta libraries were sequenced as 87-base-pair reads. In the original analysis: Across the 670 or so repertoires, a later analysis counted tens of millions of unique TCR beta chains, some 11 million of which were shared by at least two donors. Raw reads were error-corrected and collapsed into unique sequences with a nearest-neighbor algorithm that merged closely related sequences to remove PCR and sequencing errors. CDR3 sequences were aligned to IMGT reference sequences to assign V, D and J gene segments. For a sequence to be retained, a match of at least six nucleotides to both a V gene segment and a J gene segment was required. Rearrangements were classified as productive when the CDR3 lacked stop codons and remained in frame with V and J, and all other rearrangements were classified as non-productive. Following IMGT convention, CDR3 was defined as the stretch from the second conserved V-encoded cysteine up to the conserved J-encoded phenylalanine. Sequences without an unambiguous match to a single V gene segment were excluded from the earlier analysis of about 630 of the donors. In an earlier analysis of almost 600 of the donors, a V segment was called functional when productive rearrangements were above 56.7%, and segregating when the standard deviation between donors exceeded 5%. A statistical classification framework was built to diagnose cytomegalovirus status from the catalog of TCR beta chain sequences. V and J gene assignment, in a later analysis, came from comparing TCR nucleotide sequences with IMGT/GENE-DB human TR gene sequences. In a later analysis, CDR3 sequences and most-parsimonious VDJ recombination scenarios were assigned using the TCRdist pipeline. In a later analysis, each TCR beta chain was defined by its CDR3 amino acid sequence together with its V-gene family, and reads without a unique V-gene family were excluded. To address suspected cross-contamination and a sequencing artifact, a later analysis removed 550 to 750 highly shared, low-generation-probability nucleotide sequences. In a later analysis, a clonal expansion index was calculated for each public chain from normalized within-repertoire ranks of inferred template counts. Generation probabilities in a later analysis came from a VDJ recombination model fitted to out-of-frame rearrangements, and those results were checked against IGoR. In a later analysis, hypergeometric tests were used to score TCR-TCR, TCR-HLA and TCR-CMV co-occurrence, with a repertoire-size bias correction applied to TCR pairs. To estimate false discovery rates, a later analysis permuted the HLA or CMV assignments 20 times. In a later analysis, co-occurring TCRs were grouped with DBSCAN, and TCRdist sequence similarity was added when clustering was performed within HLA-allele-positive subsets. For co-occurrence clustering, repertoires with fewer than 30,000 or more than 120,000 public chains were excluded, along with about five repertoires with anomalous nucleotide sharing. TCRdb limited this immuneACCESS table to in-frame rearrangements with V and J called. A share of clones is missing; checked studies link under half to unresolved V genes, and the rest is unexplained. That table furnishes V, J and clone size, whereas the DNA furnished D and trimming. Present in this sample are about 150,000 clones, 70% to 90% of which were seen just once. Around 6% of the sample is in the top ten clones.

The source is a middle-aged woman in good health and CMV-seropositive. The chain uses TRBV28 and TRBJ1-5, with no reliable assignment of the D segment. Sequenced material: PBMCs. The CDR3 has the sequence CASSEMGSTQPQHF. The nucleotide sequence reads TGTGCCAGCAGCGAGATGGGCTCCACCCAGCCCCAGCATTTT. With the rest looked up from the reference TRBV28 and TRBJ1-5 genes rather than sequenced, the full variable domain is DVKVTQSSRYLVKRTGEKVFLECVQDMDHENMFWYRQDPGLGLRLIYFSYDVKMKEKGDIPEGYSVSREKKERFSLILESASTNQTSMYLCASSEMGSTQPQHFGDGTRLSIL.